Listed here is a single T cell receptor (beta chain). Its antigen is as yet unknown. Relative to the germline gene, one junction end is altered; a read error may explain this. The sample comes from a study of CD8 T cells in ankylosing spondylitis. General study findings and limits: Some of the motif variants had earlier been found in reactive arthritis patients' fluid and blood. Characteristic, it appeared, of ankylosing spondylitis blood was a TCR beta motif of roughly eight highly homologous variants.

Library preparation for TCR beta used quantitative 5'-RACE with molecular barcodes. TCRdb analysed the 5' RACE reads with MiXCR anew, one entry per CDR3 protein. The sample yields 310,000 or so distinct CDR3 sequences, around 20% seen once. The source of this sequence is a male donor with ankylosing spondylitis or in good health (not recorded which). Sequencing was carried out using blood, either unsorted or a sorted T cell fraction (not recorded which).

The CDR3: CASSVRGRANHNEQFF. The CDR3 DNA is TGTGCCTCGAGTGTACGTGGGAGGGCCAACCACAATGAGCAGTTCTTC. The chain recombines TRBV30 with TRBJ2-1; TRBD2 agrees at 7 bases. CDR1 is GTSNPN, CDR2 SVGIG, per germline (reference sequence). The CDR3 is made up of 16 amino acids.